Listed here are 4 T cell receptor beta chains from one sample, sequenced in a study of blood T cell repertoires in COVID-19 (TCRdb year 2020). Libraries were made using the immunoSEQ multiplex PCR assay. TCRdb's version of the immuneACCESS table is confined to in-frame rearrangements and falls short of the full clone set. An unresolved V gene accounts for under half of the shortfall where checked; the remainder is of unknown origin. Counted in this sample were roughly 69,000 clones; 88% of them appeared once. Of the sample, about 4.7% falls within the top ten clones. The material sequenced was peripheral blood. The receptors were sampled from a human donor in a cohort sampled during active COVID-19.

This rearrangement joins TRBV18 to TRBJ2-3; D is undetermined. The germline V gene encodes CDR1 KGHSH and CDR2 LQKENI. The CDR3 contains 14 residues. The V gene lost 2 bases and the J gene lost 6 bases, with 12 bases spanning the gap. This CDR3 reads CASSPVSLPDTQYF. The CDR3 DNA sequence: TGTGCCAGCTCACCAGTCTCCCTTCCCGATACGCAGTATTTT.

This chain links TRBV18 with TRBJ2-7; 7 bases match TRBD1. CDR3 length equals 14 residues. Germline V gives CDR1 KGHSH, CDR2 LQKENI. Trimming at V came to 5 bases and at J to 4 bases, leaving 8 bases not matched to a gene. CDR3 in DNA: TGTGCCAGCTCATCCCGGACAGGAGTTTACGAGCAGTACTTC. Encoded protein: CASSSRTGVYEQYF.

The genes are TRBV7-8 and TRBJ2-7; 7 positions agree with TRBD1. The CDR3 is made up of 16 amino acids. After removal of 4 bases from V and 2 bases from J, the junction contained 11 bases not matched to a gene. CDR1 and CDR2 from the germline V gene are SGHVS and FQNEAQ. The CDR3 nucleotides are TGTGCCAGCAGCTCACTGGAGAGGCAGGGGGCCTACGAGCAGTACTTC. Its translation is CASSSLERQGAYEQYF.

Written as DNA, the CDR3 is TGCGCCAGCAGCGTCGGGAGGGGAACAACTAATGAAAAACTGTTTTTT. Translation gives CASSVGRGTTNEKLFF. J is TRBJ1-4 and V is TRBV5-1, with D possibly TRBD1 on 5 matching bases. Trimming removed 4 bases from V and 0 bases from J, with 13 bases in between. Per the germline V gene, CDR1 is SGHRS and CDR2 is YFSETQ. This CDR3 has 16 residues. Full variable domain (rest looked up from reference TRBV5-1 and TRBJ1-4): KAGVTQTPRYLIKTRGQQVTLSCSPISGHRSVSWYQQTPGQGLQFLFEYFSETQRNKGNFPGRFSGRQFSNSRSEMNVSTLELGDSALYLCASSVGRGTTNEKLFFGSGTQLSVL.